This T cell receptor (beta chain) was sequenced in a study of human T cells and chemical hapten exposure. Germline V gene sequence: CDR1 DFQATT, CDR2 SNEGSKA (reference sequence). The CDR3 runs to 13 residues. V lost 7 bases, J lost 4 bases, and 14 bases lay in between. As to time point: patch test 1, 2 weeks after DPC sensitization. The treatment here: therapeutic diphenylcyclopropenone sensitization with weekly scalp DPC. TCRdb reanalysed the RACE reads using MiXCR and keeps one entry per CDR3 protein. The table has roughly 380,000 distinct CDR3 sequences, nearly 5% seen once; the top ten hold under 2.5%. Study results and caveats: With patch test score, the counts of PT1 expanded TCRs showed a positive correlation.

This clonotype was picked up many times. Its antigen is unidentified. V usage is TRBV20-1 and J usage is TRBJ1-5; D uncertain. This TCR was recovered from a woman in her forties or fifties with alopecia areata. Some clones in this sample may be carry-over from other donors' samples. Specimen: whole blood, collected in connection with sensitization to the hapten diphenylcyclopropenone (DPC). In DNA form, the CDR3 reads TGCAGTGTCGCGGGCGGGGTTAATCAGCCCCAGCATTTT. This gives the protein CSVAGGVNQPQHF.